The entry below gives a single T cell receptor (beta chain) sequence along with its context. Sequencing was performed with immunoSEQ multiplex PCR; in TCRdb, only in-frame clones are kept and a portion is missing. The sample lists more than 45,000 clones, approximately 79% occurring once. These data originate in a study of T cells in tumors after PD-1 blockade. This receptor was obtained from a human donor with advanced basal cell or squamous cell carcinoma (not recorded which). Sample: PBMCs, taken before anti-PD-1 therapy.

The CDR3 DNA is TGTGCCAGCAGCCGCGGGACTGGTCAAAATTCACCCCTCCACTTT. Translation: CASSRGTGQNSPLHF. V usage is TRBV7-8 and J usage is TRBJ1-6; possibly TRBD1 for D (5 bases). CDR1 and CDR2 from the germline V gene are SGHVS and FQNEAQ. V was clipped by 5 bases and J by 7 bases, with 15 bases between them. This CDR3 region has 15 residues.